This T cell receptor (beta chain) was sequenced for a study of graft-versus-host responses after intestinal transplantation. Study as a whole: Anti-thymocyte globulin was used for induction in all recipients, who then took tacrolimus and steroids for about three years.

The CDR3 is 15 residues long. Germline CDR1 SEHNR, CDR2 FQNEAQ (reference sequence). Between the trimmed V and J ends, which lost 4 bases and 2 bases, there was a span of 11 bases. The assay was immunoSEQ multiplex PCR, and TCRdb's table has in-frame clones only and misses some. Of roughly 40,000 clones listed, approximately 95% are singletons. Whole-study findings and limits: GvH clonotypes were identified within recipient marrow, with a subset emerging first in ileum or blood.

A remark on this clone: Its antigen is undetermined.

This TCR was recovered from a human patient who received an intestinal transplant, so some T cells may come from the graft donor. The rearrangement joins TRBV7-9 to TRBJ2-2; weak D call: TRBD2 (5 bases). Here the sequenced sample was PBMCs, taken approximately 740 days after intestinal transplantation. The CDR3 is CASSSKRPNTGELFF. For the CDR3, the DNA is TGTGCCAGCAGCTCGAAGCGGCCTAACACCGGGGAGCTGTTTTTT.